These T cell receptor beta chains were read from a single sample in a study of CD8 T cells in ankylosing spondylitis. One entry per CDR3 protein results from TCRdb running MiXCR on the 5' RACE reads. The repertoire consists of about 170,000 distinct CDR3 sequences, with 18% occurring once and the leading ten covering roughly 7.7%. The sequenced sample consisted of blood, either unsorted or a sorted T cell fraction (not recorded which). Every receptor here comes from a male donor with ankylosing spondylitis or in good health (not recorded which). Each CDR3 is given with its conserved first and last residue. A D gene is named only where the DNA matches it firmly. Rows give clone size only sometimes, using once, few, many, or a class for an expanded clone.

V gene: TRBV20-1; J gene: TRBJ1-2; D gene: NA; clone size: NA; CDR3 protein: CSARHRDGYGYTF; CDR3 DNA: TGCAGTGCTAGACATCGGGACGGCTATGGCTACACCTTC
V gene: TRBV24-1; J gene: TRBJ2-1; D gene: TRBD2; clone size: NA; CDR3 protein: CAKREEGPSGSCNEQFF; CDR3 DNA: TGTGCCAAACGGGAAGAGGGTCCTAGCGGATCCTGCAATGAGCAGTTCTTC
V gene: TRBV19; J gene: TRBJ2-1; D gene: TRBD1; clone size: few; CDR3 protein: CASRRQGAHNEQFF; CDR3 DNA: TGTGCCAGTAGACGGCAGGGGGCCCACAATGAGCAGTTCTTC
V gene: TRBV25-1; J gene: TRBJ2-2; D gene: NA; clone size: NA; CDR3 protein: CASSDDRNTGVLFF; CDR3 DNA: TGTGCCAGCAGTGATGACAGGAACACCGGGGTGCTGTTTTTT
V gene: TRBV20-1; J gene: TRBJ2-7; D gene: TRBD1; clone size: NA; CDR3 protein: CSIDRVGYEQYF; CDR3 DNA: TGCAGCATAGACAGGGTAGGCTACGAGCAGTACTTC
V gene: TRBV7-6; J gene: TRBJ2-1; D gene: TRBD2; clone size: NA; CDR3 protein: CASSLAAGVDNEQFF; CDR3 DNA: TGTGCCAGCAGCTTAGCGGCGGGAGTGGACAATGAGCAGTTCTTC
V gene: TRBV6-1; J gene: TRBJ1-5; D gene: NA; clone size: many; CDR3 protein: CASRGNSNQPQHF; CDR3 DNA: TGTGCCAGCAGGGGGAACTCAAATCAGCCCCAGCATTTT
V gene: TRBV5-1; J gene: TRBJ2-7; D gene: NA; clone size: NA; CDR3 protein: CASSFVASTYEQYF; CDR3 DNA: TGCGCCAGCAGCTTCGTGGCTAGTACGTACGAGCAGTACTTC
V gene: TRBV5-1; J gene: TRBJ2-1; D gene: NA; clone size: many; CDR3 protein: CASSLAGTSEQFF; CDR3 DNA: TGCGCCAGCAGCTTGGCGGGTACCAGTGAGCAGTTCTTC
V gene: TRBV5-4; J gene: TRBJ2-7; D gene: NA; clone size: NA; CDR3 protein: CASSLELSGNTYEQYF; CDR3 DNA: TGTGCCAGCAGCTTGGAGCTTAGCGGCAATACCTACGAGCAGTACTTC
V gene: TRBV5-5; J gene: TRBJ1-1; D gene: NA; clone size: many; CDR3 protein: CASSLVRVSRDTEAFF; CDR3 DNA: TGTGCCAGCAGCTTGGTCAGGGTTTCTAGGGACACTGAAGCTTTCTTT
V gene: TRBV28; J gene: TRBJ2-7; D gene: NA; clone size: many; CDR3 protein: CASSFSNYEQYF; CDR3 DNA: TGTGCCAGCAGTTTCTCCAACTACGAGCAGTACTTC
V gene: TRBV27; J gene: TRBJ2-7; D gene: NA; clone size: many; CDR3 protein: CASRGGQLGSYEQYF; CDR3 DNA: TGTGCCAGCAGGGGTGGGCAGCTTGGCTCCTACGAGCAGTACTTC
V gene: TRBV12-3/TRBV12-4; J gene: TRBJ2-2; D gene: NA; clone size: NA; CDR3 protein: CASSSLEGGELFF; CDR3 DNA: TGTGCCAGCAGTTCTCTGGAGGGCGGGGAGCTGTTTTTT
V gene: TRBV27; J gene: TRBJ2-5; D gene: TRBD2; clone size: few; CDR3 protein: CASSFSLAGETQYF; CDR3 DNA: TGTGCCAGCAGTTTCTCGCTAGCGGGAGAGACCCAGTACTTC
V gene: TRBV20-1; J gene: TRBJ2-7; D gene: NA; clone size: NA; CDR3 protein: CSGLRQISSYEQYF; CDR3 DNA: TGCAGTGGTCTAAGACAGATAAGCTCCTACGAGCAGTACTTC
V gene: TRBV28; J gene: TRBJ2-7; D gene: NA; clone size: many; CDR3 protein: CASSPSGGFYEQYF; CDR3 DNA: TGTGCCAGCAGCCCTTCGGGCGGGTTCTACGAGCAGTACTTC